This T cell receptor beta chain emerged from a study of blood T cell repertoires in COVID-19. Overall study: From the United States, Italy and Spain came samples of acute and convalescent COVID-19.

Authors' data handling: Estimation of nucleated cell counts relied on the amplification of reference gene primers. Clones were sequenced by immunoSEQ multiplex PCR, and TCRdb holds only the in-frame ones, with some missing. The V and J calls and clone size were taken over from that table, and D and trimming were inferred from the DNA. This sample carries some 49,000 clones, 80% to 85% of them seen once, and the ten largest clones take more than 20%. CDR1 and CDR2 (germline): SEHNR, FQNEAQ (reference sequence). This CDR3 comprises 12 residues. J lost 9 bases, V lost 8 bases, and 6 bases had no gene match.

The sequencing sample was made of peripheral blood. This chain uses TRBV7-9 with TRBJ2-1; 8 bases fit TRBD1. This TCR came from a woman of 80 years or more with COVID-19, enrolled during active disease. DNA of the CDR3: TGTGCCAGCCGACAGGGGAGTAGTGAGCAGTTCTTC. This translates into CASRQGSSEQFF.